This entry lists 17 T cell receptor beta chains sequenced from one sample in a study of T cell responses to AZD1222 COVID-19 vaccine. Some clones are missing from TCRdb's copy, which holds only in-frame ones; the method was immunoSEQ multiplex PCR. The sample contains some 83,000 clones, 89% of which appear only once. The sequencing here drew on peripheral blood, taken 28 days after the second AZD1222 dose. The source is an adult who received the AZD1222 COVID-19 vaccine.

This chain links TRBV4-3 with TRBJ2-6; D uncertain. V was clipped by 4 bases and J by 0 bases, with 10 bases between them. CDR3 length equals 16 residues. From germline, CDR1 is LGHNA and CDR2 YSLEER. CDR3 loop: CASSRLSSSGANVLTF. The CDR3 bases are TGCGCCAGCAGCCGCCTTAGTAGCTCTGGGGCCAACGTCCTGACTTTC.

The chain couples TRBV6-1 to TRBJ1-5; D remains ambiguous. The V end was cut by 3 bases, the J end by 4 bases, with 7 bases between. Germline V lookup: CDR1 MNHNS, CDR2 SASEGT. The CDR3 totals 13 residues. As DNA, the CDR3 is TGTGCCAGCAGTGAGGCGGGGAATCAGCCCCAGCATTTT. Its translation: CASSEAGNQPQHF.

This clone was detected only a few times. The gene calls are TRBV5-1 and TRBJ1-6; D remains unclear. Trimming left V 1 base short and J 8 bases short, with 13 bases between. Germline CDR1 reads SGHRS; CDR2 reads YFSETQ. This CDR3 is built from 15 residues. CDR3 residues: CASSLSVHSYSPLHF. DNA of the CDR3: TGCGCCAGCAGCTTGTCTGTACATTCTTATTCACCCCTCCACTTT. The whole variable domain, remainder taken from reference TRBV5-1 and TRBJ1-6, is KAGVTQTPRYLIKTRGQQVTLSCSPISGHRSVSWYQQTPGQGLQFLFEYFSETQRNKGNFPGRFSGRQFSNSRSEMNVSTLELGDSALYLCASSLSVHSYSPLHFGNGTRLTVT.

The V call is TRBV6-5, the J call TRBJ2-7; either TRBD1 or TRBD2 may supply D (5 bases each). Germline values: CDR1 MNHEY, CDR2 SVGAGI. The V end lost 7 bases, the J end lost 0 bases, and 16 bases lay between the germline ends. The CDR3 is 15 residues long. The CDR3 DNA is TGTGCCAGCACCAAAACCCGGGACCGCTCCTACGAGCAGTACTTC. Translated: CASTKTRDRSYEQYF.

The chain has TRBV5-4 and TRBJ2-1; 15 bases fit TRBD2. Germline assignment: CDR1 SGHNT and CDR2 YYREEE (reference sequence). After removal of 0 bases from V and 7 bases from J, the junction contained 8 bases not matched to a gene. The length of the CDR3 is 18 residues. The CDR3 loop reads CASSLGGLAGGLINEQFF. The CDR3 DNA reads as TGTGCCAGCAGCTTGGGCGGACTAGCGGGGGGGCTTATTAATGAGCAGTTCTTC.

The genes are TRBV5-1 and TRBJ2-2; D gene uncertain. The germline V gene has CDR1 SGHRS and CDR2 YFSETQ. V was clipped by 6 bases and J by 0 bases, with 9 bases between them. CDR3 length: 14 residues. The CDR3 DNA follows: TGCGCCAGCAACCGGGTTGCGAACACCGGGGAGCTGTTTTTT. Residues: CASNRVANTGELFF.

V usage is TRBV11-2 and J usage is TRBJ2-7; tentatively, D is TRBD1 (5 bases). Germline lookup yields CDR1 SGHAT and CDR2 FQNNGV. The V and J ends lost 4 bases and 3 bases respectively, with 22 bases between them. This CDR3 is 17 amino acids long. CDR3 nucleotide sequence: TGTGCCAGCAGCTATTCCGACAGATACCAGCCCTTCTACGAGCAGTACTTC. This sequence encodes CASSYSDRYQPFYEQYF.

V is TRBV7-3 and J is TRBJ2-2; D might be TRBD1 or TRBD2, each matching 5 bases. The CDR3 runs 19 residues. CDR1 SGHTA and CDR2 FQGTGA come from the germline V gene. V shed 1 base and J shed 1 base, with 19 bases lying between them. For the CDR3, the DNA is TGTGCCAGCAGCTTAAGCGTGACGGGGCAGGCTTTGAACACCGGGGAGCTGTTTTTT. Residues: CASSLSVTGQALNTGELFF.

The CDR3 bases are TGCAGCACCAGGACAGGGAACACTGAAGCTTTCTTT. Protein: CSTRTGNTEAFF. The chain couples TRBV29-1 to TRBJ1-1; 7 bases map to TRBD1. The germline V gene encodes CDR1 SQVTM and CDR2 ANQGSEA. The ends lost 8 bases at V and 1 base at J; junction bases unmatched: 4. CDR3 length: 12 amino acids.

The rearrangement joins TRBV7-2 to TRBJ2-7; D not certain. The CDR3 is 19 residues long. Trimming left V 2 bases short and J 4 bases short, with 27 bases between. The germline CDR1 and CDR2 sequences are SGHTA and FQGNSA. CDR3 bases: TGTGCCAGCAGCTTATATACCCCGGGCTGGAACAGCCGCTTTTACGAGCAGTACTTC. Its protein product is CASSLYTPGWNSRFYEQYF.

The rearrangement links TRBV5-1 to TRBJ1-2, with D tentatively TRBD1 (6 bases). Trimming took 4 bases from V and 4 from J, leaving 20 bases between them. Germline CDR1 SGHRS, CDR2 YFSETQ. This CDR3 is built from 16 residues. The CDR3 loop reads CASSPAPTGLSYGYTF. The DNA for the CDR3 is TGCGCCAGCAGCCCGGCCCCCACAGGGTTGTCCTATGGCTACACCTTC.

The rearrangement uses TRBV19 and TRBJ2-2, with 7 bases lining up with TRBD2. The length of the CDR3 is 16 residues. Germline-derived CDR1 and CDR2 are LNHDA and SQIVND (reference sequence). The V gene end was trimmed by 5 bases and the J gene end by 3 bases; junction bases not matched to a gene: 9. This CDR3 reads CASSPGGGGYTGELFF. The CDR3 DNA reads TGTGCCAGTAGTCCTGGCGGGGGTGGGTACACCGGGGAGCTGTTTTTT.

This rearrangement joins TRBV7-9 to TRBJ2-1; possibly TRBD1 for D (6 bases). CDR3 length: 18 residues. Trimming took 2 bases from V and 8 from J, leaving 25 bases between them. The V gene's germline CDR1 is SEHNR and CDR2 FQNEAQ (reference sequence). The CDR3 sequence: CASSLRTTRDTSRYEQFF. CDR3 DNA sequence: TGTGCCAGCAGCTTAAGGACAACCCGGGACACCAGTCGGTATGAGCAGTTCTTC.

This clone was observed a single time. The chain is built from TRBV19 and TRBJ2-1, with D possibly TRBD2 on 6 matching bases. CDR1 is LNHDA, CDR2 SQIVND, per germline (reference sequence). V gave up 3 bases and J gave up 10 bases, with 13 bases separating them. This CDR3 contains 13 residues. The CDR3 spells CASSIRGDQEQFF. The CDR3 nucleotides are TGTGCCAGTAGTATCCGCGGGGATCAGGAGCAGTTCTTC.

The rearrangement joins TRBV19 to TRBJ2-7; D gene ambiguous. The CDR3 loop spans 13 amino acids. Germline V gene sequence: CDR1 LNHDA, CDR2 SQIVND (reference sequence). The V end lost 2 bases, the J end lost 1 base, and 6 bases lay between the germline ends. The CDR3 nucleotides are TGTGCCAGTAGTATACACAGTTCCTACGAGCAGTACTTC. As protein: CASSIHSSYEQYF. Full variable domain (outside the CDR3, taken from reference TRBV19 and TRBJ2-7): DGGITQSPKYLFRKEGQNVTLSCEQNLNHDAMYWYRQDPGQGLRLIYYSQIVNDFQKGDIAEGYSVSREKKESFPLTVTSAQKNPTAFYLCASSIHSSYEQYFGPGTRLTVT.

This chain's CDR3 is CASSLGVSAIYEQYF. The DNA of the CDR3 is TGTGCCAGCAGTTTAGGTGTTTCGGCCATATACGAGCAGTACTTC. The genes are TRBV27 and TRBJ2-7; D gene uncertain. The CDR3 totals 15 residues. V lost 2 bases to trimming and J lost 4 bases, with 15 bases between them. The V gene's germline CDR1 is MNHEY and CDR2 SMNVEV (reference sequence).

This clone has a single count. The CDR3 region has the DNA TGTGCCACCAGTGATACAGGGAATGGCTACACCTTC. Amino acids: CATSDTGNGYTF. The chain joins TRBV24-1 to TRBJ1-2; maybe TRBD1 (6 bases). Between the trimmed V and J ends, which lost 3 bases and 6 bases, there was a span of 7 bases. Germline V gene data show CDR1 as KGHDR and CDR2 as SFDVKD. This CDR3 spans 12 amino acids.